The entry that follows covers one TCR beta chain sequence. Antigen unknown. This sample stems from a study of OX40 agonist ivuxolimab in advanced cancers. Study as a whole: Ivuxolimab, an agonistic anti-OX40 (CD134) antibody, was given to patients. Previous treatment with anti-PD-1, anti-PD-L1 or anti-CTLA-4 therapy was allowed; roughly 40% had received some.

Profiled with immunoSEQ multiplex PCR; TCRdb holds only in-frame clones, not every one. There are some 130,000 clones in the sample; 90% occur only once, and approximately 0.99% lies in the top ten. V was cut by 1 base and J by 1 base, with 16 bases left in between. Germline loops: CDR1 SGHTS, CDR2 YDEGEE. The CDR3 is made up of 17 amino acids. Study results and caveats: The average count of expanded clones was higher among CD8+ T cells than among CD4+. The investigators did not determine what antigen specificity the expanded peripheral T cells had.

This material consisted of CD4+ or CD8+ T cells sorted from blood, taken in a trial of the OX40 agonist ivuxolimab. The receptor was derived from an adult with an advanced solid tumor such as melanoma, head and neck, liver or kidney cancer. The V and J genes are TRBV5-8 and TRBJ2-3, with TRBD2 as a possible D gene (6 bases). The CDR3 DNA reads TGTGCCAGCAGCTTGTGGGTGGGAGGCGTAGGCACAGATACGCAGTATTTT. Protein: CASSLWVGGVGTDTQYF. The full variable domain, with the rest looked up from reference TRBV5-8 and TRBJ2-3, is EAGVTQSPTHLIKTRGQQATLRCSPISGHTSVYWYQQALGLGLQFLLWYDEGEERNRGNFPPRFSGRQFPNYSSELNVNALELEDSALYLCASSLWVGGVGTDTQYFGPGTRLTVL.